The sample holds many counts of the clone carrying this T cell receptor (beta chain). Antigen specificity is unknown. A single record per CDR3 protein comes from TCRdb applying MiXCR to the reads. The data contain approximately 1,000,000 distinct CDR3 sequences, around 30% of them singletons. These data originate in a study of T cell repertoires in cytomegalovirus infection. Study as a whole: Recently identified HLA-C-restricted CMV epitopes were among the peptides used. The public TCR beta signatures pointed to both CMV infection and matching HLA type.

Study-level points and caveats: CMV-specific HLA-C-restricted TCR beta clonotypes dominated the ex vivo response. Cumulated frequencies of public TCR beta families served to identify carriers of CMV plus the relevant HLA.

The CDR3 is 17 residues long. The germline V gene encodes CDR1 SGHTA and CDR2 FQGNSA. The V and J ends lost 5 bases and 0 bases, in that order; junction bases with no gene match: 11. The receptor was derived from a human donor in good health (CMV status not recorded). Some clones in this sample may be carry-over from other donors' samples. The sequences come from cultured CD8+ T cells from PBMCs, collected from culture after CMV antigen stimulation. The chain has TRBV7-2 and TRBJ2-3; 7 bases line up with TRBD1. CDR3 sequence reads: CASSDWDRTTSTDTQYF. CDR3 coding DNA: TGTGCCAGCAGCGACTGGGACAGAACAACTAGCACAGATACGCAGTATTTT.